The rows below give T cell receptor beta chains drawn from one sample of a study of blood T cell repertoires in COVID-19. Profiled with immunoSEQ multiplex PCR; TCRdb holds only in-frame clones, not every one. The sample includes a few hundred thousand clones, around 90% seen only once; the top ten take 1%. Sequences were obtained from peripheral blood. Receptors originate from a man over 45 with active or convalescent COVID-19. CDR3s include the opening cysteine and the closing phenylalanine or tryptophan. The D gene is left open where the match is weak. Clone size is given for some rows only: seen once, a few or many times, or a class if the clone is expanded.

J gene: TRBJ1-2
clone size: -
D gene: TRBD1
V gene: TRBV24-1
CDR3 protein: CATRDRLNYGYTF
CDR3 DNA: TGTGCCACCAGGGACAGGCTTAACTATGGCTACACCTTC

J gene: TRBJ2-7
clone size: -
D gene: TRBD2
V gene: TRBV11-2
CDR3 protein: CASSLESLAGDGEQYF
CDR3 DNA: TGTGCCAGCAGCTTAGAGAGCCTAGCGGGAGACGGGGAGCAGTACTTC

J gene: TRBJ2-2
clone size: -
D gene: -
V gene: TRBV27
CDR3 protein: CASSLSWAGRELFF
CDR3 DNA: TGTGCCAGCAGTTTATCCTGGGCGGGGAGGGAGCTGTTTTTT

J gene: TRBJ2-7
clone size: -
D gene: TRBD2
V gene: TRBV7-6
CDR3 protein: CASSLGGLASYEQYF
CDR3 DNA: TGTGCCAGCAGCTTAGGGGGACTAGCGAGTTACGAGCAGTACTTC

J gene: TRBJ2-1
clone size: -
D gene: TRBD2
V gene: TRBV18
CDR3 protein: CASSPRSQAGGYNEQFF
CDR3 DNA: TGTGCCAGCTCACCAAGATCTCAAGCGGGGGGCTACAATGAGCAGTTCTTC

J gene: TRBJ2-1
clone size: -
D gene: -
V gene: TRBV7-2
CDR3 protein: CASSLVGRDPWGEQFF
CDR3 DNA: TGTGCCAGCAGCTTAGTTGGGCGGGACCCCTGGGGTGAGCAGTTCTTC

J gene: TRBJ1-2
clone size: -
D gene: -
V gene: TRBV10-3
CDR3 protein: CAISEPAGRPNYGYTF
CDR3 DNA: TGTGCCATCAGTGAGCCGGCAGGGAGGCCCAACTATGGCTACACCTTC

J gene: TRBJ2-7
clone size: once
D gene: -
V gene: TRBV24-1
CDR3 protein: CATSDNQSGGQAGEQYF
CDR3 DNA: TGTGCCACCAGTGATAACCAATCGGGGGGACAAGCAGGGGAGCAGTACTTC

J gene: TRBJ2-7
clone size: -
D gene: TRBD1
V gene: TRBV3-1/TRBV3-2
CDR3 protein: CASSRGQGLPYEQYF
CDR3 DNA: TGTGCCAGCAGCCGGGGACAGGGACTACCCTACGAGCAGTACTTC

J gene: TRBJ2-1
clone size: -
D gene: TRBD2
V gene: TRBV5-1
CDR3 protein: CASSLGLTSGPYNEQFF
CDR3 DNA: TGCGCCAGCAGCTTGGGCCTGACTAGCGGGCCCTACAATGAGCAGTTCTTC

J gene: TRBJ1-6
clone size: -
D gene: -
V gene: TRBV3-1/TRBV3-2
CDR3 protein: CASSQEGRGGNSPLHF
CDR3 DNA: TGTGCCAGCAGCCAAGAGGGTAGGGGTGGCAATTCACCCCTCCACTTT

J gene: TRBJ2-3
clone size: -
D gene: TRBD2
V gene: TRBV7-2
CDR3 protein: CASSSSTSADTQYF
CDR3 DNA: TGTGCCAGCAGCTCCTCGACTAGCGCAGATACGCAGTATTTT

J gene: TRBJ1-5
clone size: many
D gene: TRBD1
V gene: TRBV30
CDR3 protein: CAWNRGYQPQHF
CDR3 DNA: TGTGCCTGGAACAGGGGGTATCAGCCCCAGCATTTT

J gene: TRBJ1-1
clone size: -
D gene: -
V gene: TRBV5-8
CDR3 protein: CASSSLTQRNTEAFF
CDR3 DNA: TGTGCCAGCAGCTCCCTCACACAGAGGAACACTGAAGCTTTCTTT

J gene: TRBJ2-5
clone size: -
D gene: -
V gene: TRBV10-2
CDR3 protein: CASTPGGETQYF
CDR3 DNA: TGCGCCAGCACCCCTGGAGGTGAGACCCAGTACTTC